This TCR beta chain stems from a study of human T cells and chemical hapten exposure. About the research overall: There were per-sample TCR yield variations, arising mainly from small pooled library volume differences.

From the RACE reads, TCRdb called clonotypes with MiXCR, one entry per CDR3 protein. The table includes fewer than 400,000 distinct CDR3 sequences, around 6.9% detected once. Time point noted: patch test 1, 2 weeks after DPC sensitization. The treatment is: therapeutic diphenylcyclopropenone sensitization with weekly scalp DPC. Those who donated were patients with alopecia, 18 to 70 years of age, and suitable for DPC. CDR3 length: 16 residues. Trimming left V 4 bases short and J 2 bases short, with 18 bases between. Germline lookup yields CDR1 MNHEY and CDR2 SMNVEV (reference sequence). The sequencing used whole blood, collected in connection with sensitization to the hapten diphenylcyclopropenone (DPC). This rearrangement joins TRBV27 to TRBJ2-7, with a weak D call TRBD1 (7 bases). The clonotype comes from a woman younger than 35 with alopecia areata. Some clones in this sample may be carry-over from other donors' samples. Here the CDR3 DNA reads TGTGCCAGCAGTTCCTACAGGGGCCCGGGGGCCTACGAGCAGTACTTC. Protein sequence: CASSSYRGPGAYEQYF.